One TCR beta chain is described in this entry. This sample was included in a study of cytomegalovirus exposure and HLA in healthy donors. The PCR contained 60 Vbeta and 13 Jbeta primers. Assay: immunoSEQ multiplex PCR; the TCRdb copy retains only in-frame clones and omits some. The data contain under 200,000 clones, 82% of them seen just once; the ten biggest clones take up about 0.78%. The source of this sequence is a young woman in good health and CMV-seronegative. The sequenced material came from PBMCs.

The CDR3 region is CASSLGLGGKTQYF. The CDR3 coding sequence is TGTGCCAGCAGCTTAGGCCTGGGAGGGAAGACCCAGTACTTC. The rearrangement joins TRBV7-6 to TRBJ2-5; 7 nucleotides match TRBD2. Trimming at V came to 1 base and at J to 6 bases, leaving 5 bases not matched to a gene. CDR3 length: 14 amino acids. Germline CDR1 reads SGHVS; CDR2 reads FNYEAQ.